The following is a T cell receptor (beta chain) sequence with its context. Trimming took 4 bases from V and 3 from J; bases not matched to a gene: 10. Germline values: CDR1 MNHNY, CDR2 SVGAGI (reference sequence). The CDR3 contains 16 residues. The sample is drawn from a study of cytomegalovirus exposure and HLA in healthy donors. Vbeta (60) and Jbeta (13) primers were used in the PCR. TCRdb's table, derived via immunoSEQ multiplex PCR, lists solely in-frame clones and lacks some. The table includes about 25,000 clones, 70% detected once. Sequences were obtained from PBMCs. The clonotype comes from a woman aged 50 to 60 in good health and CMV-seronegative. The chain carries TRBV6-6 and TRBJ2-5, with 8 bases fitting TRBD2. CDR3 nucleotides: TGTGCCAGCAGTTCCCCATTAGCGGGAATGGAAGAGACCCAGTACTTC. It yields the protein CASSSPLAGMEETQYF.